This passage covers 14 T cell receptor beta chains from one sample sequenced in a study of vaccination effects on CD4 cells after COVID-19 (dated by TCRdb to the early 2020s). The library was obtained by the immunoSEQ multiplex PCR assay. Drawn from immuneACCESS, this table holds only the in-frame rearrangements with V and J called that TCRdb kept. Clones are partly lost; checked studies trace under half to an unresolved V gene and leave the rest unexplained. This sample has around 49,000 clones in its table, and 72% of those were observed once. The ten largest make up less than 10% of the sample. After approximately 11 days of culture, CD4+ T cells were isolated with the EasySep CD4+ T cell isolation kit. Each participant got two doses of an mRNA SARS-CoV-2 vaccine, either BNT162b2 or mRNA-1273. These receptors have no identified antigens. Specimen: CD4+ T cells from PBMCs cultured without peptide, collected after COVID-19 vaccination. The receptor source for this set is a human donor who received a COVID-19 vaccine.

The chain recombines TRBV9 with TRBJ2-1; tentatively, D is TRBD1 (8 bases). V lost 3 bases and J lost 4, with 17 bases in between. The CDR3 length is 16 residues. Germline V lookup: CDR1 SGDLS, CDR2 YYNGEE. In nucleotides, the CDR3 is TGTGCCAGCAGCGCTACCACAGGGGGGGCGTACAATGAGCAGTTCTTC. Translating gives CASSATTGGAYNEQFF.

The chain has TRBV27 and TRBJ1-3, with 7 positions matching TRBD1. Germline V gene sequence: CDR1 MNHEY, CDR2 SMNVEV (reference sequence). V was clipped by 6 bases and J by 3 bases; unmatched bases: 5. This CDR3 spans 14 amino acids. The CDR3 sequence: CASSPTGLGNTIYF. As DNA, the CDR3 is TGTGCCAGCAGCCCGACAGGGCTTGGAAACACCATATATTTT.

This clone turned up a few times. V usage is TRBV5-1 and J usage is TRBJ2-7; D possibly corresponds to TRBD1 (5 bases). The ends were cut back, 0 bases at V and 1 base at J, with 5 bases in the middle. The CDR3 runs to 13 residues. Germline CDR1 is SGHRS and CDR2 is YFSETQ. CDR3 nucleotide sequence: TGCGCCAGCAGCTTGGGACAGTCCTACGAGCAGTACTTC. Its protein product is CASSLGQSYEQYF.

V gene TRBV5-6 combines with J gene TRBJ1-2; D is unresolved. Germline V gene sequence: CDR1 SGHDT, CDR2 YYEEEE. V shed 1 base and J shed 2 bases, with 9 bases lying between them. The CDR3 sequence is 14 residues long. CDR3 amino acids: CASSLQGRNYGYTF. The CDR3, as DNA: TGTGCCAGCAGCTTGCAAGGACGGAACTATGGCTACACCTTC. Using reference TRBV5-6 and TRBJ1-2 for the parts outside the CDR3, the full variable domain is DAGVTQSPTHLIKTRGQQVTLRCSPKSGHDTVSWYQQALGQGPQFIFQYYEEEERQRGNFPDRFSGHQFPNYSSELNVNALLLGDSALYLCASSLQGRNYGYTFGSGTRLTVV.

The V gene is TRBV5-1, the J gene TRBJ1-2, with a weak D call TRBD1 (6 bases). The CDR3 covers 13 residues. From germline, CDR1 is SGHRS and CDR2 YFSETQ. Trimming took off 5 bases at V and 8 bases at J, with 16 bases between the two ends. CDR3 nucleotide sequence: TGCGCCAGCAGTTCCCGACAGGCCCAAGGCTACACCTTC. Translation gives CASSSRQAQGYTF.

The J gene is TRBJ1-5, the V gene TRBV5-1, with D hard to call. V shed 4 bases and J shed 3 bases, with 11 bases lying between them. Per the germline V gene, CDR1 is SGHRS and CDR2 is YFSETQ. The CDR3 totals 14 residues. CDR3 sequence reads: CASSMDGYNQPQHF. Here the CDR3 DNA reads TGCGCCAGCAGCATGGACGGCTACAATCAGCCCCAGCATTTT.

The rearrangement uses TRBV6-5 and TRBJ2-5, with TRBD2 identical over 11 bases. The germline CDR1 and CDR2 sequences are MNHEY and SVGAGI. The CDR3 consists of 15 residues. J lost 4 bases, V lost 5 bases, and 6 bases had no gene match. Here the CDR3 reads CASSPLAGGGETQYF. DNA for the CDR3: TGTGCCAGCAGTCCGCTAGCGGGGGGAGGAGAGACCCAGTACTTC.

The CDR3 sequence is CATSDRIGTQYF. Here the CDR3 DNA reads TGTGCCACCAGTGACCGCATAGGGACCCAGTACTTC. The chain uses TRBV24-1 and TRBJ2-5, with unresolved D. Between the trimmed V and J ends, which lost 4 bases and 7 bases, there was a span of 9 bases. The germline CDR1 and CDR2 sequences are KGHDR and SFDVKD. The CDR3 is made up of 12 amino acids.

This chain joins TRBV6-5 and TRBJ1-2; D not resolved. Germline V gene lookup returns CDR1 MNHEY and CDR2 SVGAGI. The CDR3 sequence is 15 residues long. V was cut by 2 bases and J by 5 bases, with 15 bases left in between. In nucleotides, the CDR3 is TGTGCCAGCAGTTACGATCGCTCCAACGGTTATGGCTACACCTTC. Its translation: CASSYDRSNGYGYTF.

This rearrangement joins TRBV12-3 or TRBV12-4 to TRBJ1-2; TRBD1 matches at 8 bases. The CDR3 extends over 13 amino acids. V shed 5 bases and J 7 bases; nucleotides not matched to a gene: 6. CDR3 residues: CASSHGQGGGYTF. CDR3 DNA sequence: TGTGCCAGCAGTCACGGACAGGGCGGTGGCTACACCTTC.

Sample share makes this clone medium-sized (0.01 to 0.1%). V is TRBV7-2 and J is TRBJ1-2, with 7 nucleotides matching TRBD1. CDR1 is SGHTA and CDR2 is FQGNSA in the germline V gene. J was trimmed by 8 bases and V by 0 bases; bases with no gene match: 9. This CDR3 spans 15 amino acids. The CDR3 protein is CASSLAFKGGLGYTF. The CDR3 DNA follows: TGTGCCAGCAGCTTAGCGTTTAAAGGGGGCCTCGGCTACACCTTC.

This clone was seen more than once but under ten times. The V call is TRBV24-1, the J call TRBJ1-5; D remains unclear. The CDR3 runs 13 residues. The germline V gene encodes CDR1 KGHDR and CDR2 SFDVKD. V was cut by 5 bases and J by 4 bases, with 8 bases left in between. The CDR3 DNA is TGTGCCACCAGTGGAGATGGGAATCAGCCCCAGCATTTT. Translating gives CATSGDGNQPQHF.

The gene calls are TRBV5-4 and TRBJ2-1; TRBD2 matches at 8 bases. The CDR3 extends over 16 amino acids. From germline, CDR1 is SGHNT and CDR2 YYREEE (reference sequence). After removal of 3 bases from V and 9 bases from J, the junction contained 14 bases not matched to a gene. The CDR3 protein is CASSSEGTRGVGEQFF. The DNA for the CDR3 is TGTGCCAGCAGCTCGGAAGGGACTAGAGGTGTGGGTGAGCAGTTCTTC.

J is TRBJ1-1 and V is TRBV7-9; 7 bases are shared with TRBD1. Trimming took 6 bases from V and 3 from J; bases not matched to a gene: 7. The germline V gene has CDR1 SEHNR and CDR2 FQNEAQ (reference sequence). The CDR3 is made up of 14 amino acids. CDR3 region: CASRYGDSHTEAFF. The CDR3 region has the DNA TGTGCCAGCAGATATGGGGACAGCCACACTGAAGCTTTCTTT.